This TCR beta chain was recovered during a study of blood T cell repertoires in COVID-19. On the study more broadly: COVID-19 samples, acute and convalescent, were from the United States, Italy and Spain.

The repertoire was sequenced with immunoSEQ multiplex PCR; TCRdb's copy has only in-frame clones and lacks some. The profile shows around 300,000 clones, 80% to 90% of them singletons. The participants were between 18 and 89 years old and came from under 25 US areas. Participant reports of clinical history set cohort assignment. This clone was seen a handful of times. Looked up from germline, CDR1 is MDHEN and CDR2 is SYDVKM. Trimming removed 4 bases from V and 0 bases from J, with 18 bases in between. This CDR3 is built from 18 residues. The source material was PBMCs or T cells enriched from blood (not recorded which). The clonotype was recovered from a man aged 25-45 years who had recovered from COVID-19. The J gene is TRBJ1-4, the V gene TRBV28; unclear D gene. This CDR3 reads CASSSLRGSSATNEKLFF. CDR3 coding DNA: TGTGCCAGCAGTTCTCTGAGAGGGAGTAGTGCAACTAATGAAAAACTGTTTTTT.